The TCR beta chain described here comes from a study of blood T cell repertoires in COVID-19. As for the study in general: The samples span acute and convalescent COVID-19 from the United States, Italy and Spain. Sample material is recorded as cDNA or gDNA derived from T cells, B-cell-depleted T cells, or PBMCs.

The V and J ends lost 0 bases and 9 bases respectively, with 8 bases between them. Germline V gives CDR1 SGHAT, CDR2 FQNNGV. There are 12 residues in the CDR3. TCRdb keeps only in-frame clones here, not all; method: immunoSEQ multiplex PCR. The repertoire has hundreds of thousands of clones, approximately 86% of them found once; the top ten carry about 3.8%. The TCR sequence derives from a woman at least 80 years old with acute or convalescent COVID-19. J is TRBJ2-5 and V is TRBV11-2; TRBD2 might be the D (6 bases). The sample taken for sequencing was peripheral blood. The CDR3 protein is CASSLDPGAQYF. CDR3 in DNA: TGTGCCAGCAGCTTAGATCCGGGGGCCCAGTACTTC.